This TCR beta chain was identified during a study of T-cell reconstitution after alpha-beta-depleted transplantation in children. The CDR3 is made up of 16 amino acids. V was pared by 5 bases and J by 0 bases, with 14 bases between. As it was prepared, the TCRbeta library received unique molecular identifiers. TCRdb itself ran the PCR reads through MiXCR, one entry per CDR3 protein. The data contain 70,000 to 95,000 distinct CDR3 sequences, 15% to 18% of them singletons. Broader study findings: Recipient T cells and thymic progenitors that survived were the source of the high TCRbeta diversity seen at day 60 in some patients. One year after transplant, T-cell counts and diversity came mostly from newly produced T cells. Reportedly, only several hundred clones from non-depleted graft cells drove alpha-beta T-cell counts at about two months.

This clonotype appeared a single time. Its antigen is undetermined. The V gene is TRBV12-3 or TRBV12-4, the J gene TRBJ1-5; D gene uncertain. The sequence was collected from a male patient under 10 years old who had a stem cell transplant for acute lymphoblastic leukemia, so the T cells may come from the graft donor. The material sequenced was PBMCs, mostly from graft donor cells, taken 180 days after TCRalphabeta/CD19-depleted stem cell transplant. CDR3 in amino acids: CASSPLWESSNQPQHF. CDR3 nucleotides: TGTGCCAGCAGTCCCCTGTGGGAGAGTAGCAATCAGCCCCAGCATTTT.